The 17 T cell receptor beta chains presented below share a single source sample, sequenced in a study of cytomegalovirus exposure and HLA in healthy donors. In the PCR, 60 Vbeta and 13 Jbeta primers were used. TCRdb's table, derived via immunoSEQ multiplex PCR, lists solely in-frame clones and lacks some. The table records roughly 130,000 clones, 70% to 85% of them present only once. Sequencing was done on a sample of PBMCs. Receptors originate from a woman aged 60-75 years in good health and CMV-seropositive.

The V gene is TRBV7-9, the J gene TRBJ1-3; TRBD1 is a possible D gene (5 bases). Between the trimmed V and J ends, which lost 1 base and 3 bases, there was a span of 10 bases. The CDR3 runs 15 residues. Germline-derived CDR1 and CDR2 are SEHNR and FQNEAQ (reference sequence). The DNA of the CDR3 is TGTGCCAGCAGCTTAGTCGCAGGACATGGAAACACCATATATTTT. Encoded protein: CASSLVAGHGNTIYF. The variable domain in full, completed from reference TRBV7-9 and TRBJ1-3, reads DTGVSQNPRHKITKRGQNVTFRCDPISEHNRLYWYRQTLGQGPEFLTYFQNEAQLEKSRLLSDRFSAERPKGSFSTLEIQRTEQGDSAMYLCASSLVAGHGNTIYFGEGSWLTVV.

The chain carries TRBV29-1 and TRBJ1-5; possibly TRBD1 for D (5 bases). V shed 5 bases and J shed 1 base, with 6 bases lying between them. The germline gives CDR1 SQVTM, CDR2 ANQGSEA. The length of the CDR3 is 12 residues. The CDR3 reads CSVRQSNQPQHF. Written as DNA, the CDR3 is TGCAGCGTTCGACAGAGCAATCAGCCCCAGCATTTT.

CDR3 sequence (DNA): TGTGCCAGCAGCAAAGATGGTGCTAGCGGGGGACTCACCGGGGAGCTGTTTTTT. Its translation is CASSKDGASGGLTGELFF. The rearrangement links TRBV5-4 to TRBJ2-2; 10 positions match TRBD2. The CDR3 length is 18 residues. Trimming cost V 4 bases and J 4 bases; bases outside gene matches: 13. Germline values: CDR1 SGHNT, CDR2 YYREEE (reference sequence). The whole variable domain, remainder taken from reference TRBV5-4 and TRBJ2-2, is ETGVTQSPTHLIKTRGQQVTLRCSSQSGHNTVSWYQQALGQGPQFIFQYYREEENGRGNFPPRFSGLQFPNYSSELNVNALELDDSALYLCASSKDGASGGLTGELFFGEGSRLTVL.

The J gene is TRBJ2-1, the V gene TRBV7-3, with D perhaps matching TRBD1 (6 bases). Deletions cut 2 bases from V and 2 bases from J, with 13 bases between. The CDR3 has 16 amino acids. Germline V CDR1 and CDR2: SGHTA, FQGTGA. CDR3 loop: CASSLFPGVAYNEQFF. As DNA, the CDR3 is TGTGCCAGCAGCTTATTTCCAGGGGTCGCCTACAATGAGCAGTTCTTC.

Here the CDR3 DNA reads TGCGCCAGCGTAGAGGGGCTAGCGGGGACCTACGAGCAGTACTTC. Protein product: CASVEGLAGTYEQYF. The chain joins TRBV4-1 to TRBJ2-7; TRBD2 aligns across 9 bases. CDR1 is MGHRA, CDR2 YSYEKL, per germline. The CDR3 extends over 15 amino acids. With 8 bases clipped from V and 2 bases from J, the junction kept 10 bases outside the gene matches.

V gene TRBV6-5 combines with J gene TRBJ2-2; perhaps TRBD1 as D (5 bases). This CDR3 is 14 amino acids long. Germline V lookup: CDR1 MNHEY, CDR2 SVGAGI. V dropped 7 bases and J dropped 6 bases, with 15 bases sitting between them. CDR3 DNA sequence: TGTGCCAGCACTAATAGACAGCAGGCCGGGGAGCTGTTTTTT. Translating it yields CASTNRQQAGELFF.

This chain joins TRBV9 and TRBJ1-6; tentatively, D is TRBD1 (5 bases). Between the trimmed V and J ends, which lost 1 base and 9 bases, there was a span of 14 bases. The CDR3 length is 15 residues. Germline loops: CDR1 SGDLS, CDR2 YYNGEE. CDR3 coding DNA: TGTGCCAGCAGCGTAAGACAATCGGGGGGTTCACCCCTCCACTTT. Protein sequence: CASSVRQSGGSPLHF.

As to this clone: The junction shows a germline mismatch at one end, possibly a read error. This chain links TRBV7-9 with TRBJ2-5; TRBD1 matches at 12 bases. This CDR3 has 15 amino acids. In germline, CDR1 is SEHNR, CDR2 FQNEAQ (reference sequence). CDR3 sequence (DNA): TGTTCCAGCAGCTTCCGGGACAGGGGGCCAGAGACCCAGTACTTC. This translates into CSSSFRDRGPETQYF.

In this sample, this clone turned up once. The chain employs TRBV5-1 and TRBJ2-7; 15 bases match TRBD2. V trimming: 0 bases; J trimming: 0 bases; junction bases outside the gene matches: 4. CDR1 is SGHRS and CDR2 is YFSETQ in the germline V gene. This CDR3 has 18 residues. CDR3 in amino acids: CASSLGGLAGGSSYEQYF. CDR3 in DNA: TGCGCCAGCAGCTTGGGCGGACTAGCGGGGGGGAGCTCCTACGAGCAGTACTTC.

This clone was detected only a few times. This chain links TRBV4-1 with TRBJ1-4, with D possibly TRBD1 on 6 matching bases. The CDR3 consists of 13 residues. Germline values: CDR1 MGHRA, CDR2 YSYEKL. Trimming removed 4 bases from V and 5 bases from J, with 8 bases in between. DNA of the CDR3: TGCGCCAGCAGCCCACAGGGAAATGAAAAACTGTTTTTT. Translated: CASSPQGNEKLFF.

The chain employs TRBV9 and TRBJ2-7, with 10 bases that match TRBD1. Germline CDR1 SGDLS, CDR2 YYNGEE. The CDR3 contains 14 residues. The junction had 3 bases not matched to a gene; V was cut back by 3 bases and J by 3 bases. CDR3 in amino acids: CASSEGDRGYEQYF. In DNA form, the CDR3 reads TGTGCCAGCAGCGAGGGGGACAGGGGCTACGAGCAGTACTTC.

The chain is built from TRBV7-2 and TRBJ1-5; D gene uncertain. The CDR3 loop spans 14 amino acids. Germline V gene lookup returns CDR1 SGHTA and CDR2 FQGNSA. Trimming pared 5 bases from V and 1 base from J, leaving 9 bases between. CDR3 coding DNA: TGTGCCAGCAGCCGTTTCGGGAGCAATCAGCCCCAGCATTTT. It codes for CASSRFGSNQPQHF. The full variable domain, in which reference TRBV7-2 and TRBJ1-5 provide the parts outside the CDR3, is GAGVSQSPSNKVTEKGKDVELRCDPISGHTALYWYRQSLGQGLEFLIYFQGNSAPDKSGLPSDRFSAERTGGSVSTLTIQRTQQEDSAVYLCASSRFGSNQPQHFGDGTRLSIL.

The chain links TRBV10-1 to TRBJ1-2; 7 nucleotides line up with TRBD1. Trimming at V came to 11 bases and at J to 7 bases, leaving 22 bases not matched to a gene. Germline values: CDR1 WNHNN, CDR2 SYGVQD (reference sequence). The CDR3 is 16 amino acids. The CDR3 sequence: CAGLGGQDALLCGYTF. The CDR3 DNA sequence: TGCGCCGGCCTGGGCGGACAGGATGCGCTCCTTTGTGGCTACACCTTC.

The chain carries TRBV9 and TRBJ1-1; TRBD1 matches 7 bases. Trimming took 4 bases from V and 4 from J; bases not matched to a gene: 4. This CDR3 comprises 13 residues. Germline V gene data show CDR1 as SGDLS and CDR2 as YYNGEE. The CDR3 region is CASSPTGTTEAFF. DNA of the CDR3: TGTGCCAGCAGCCCGACAGGGACCACTGAAGCTTTCTTT.

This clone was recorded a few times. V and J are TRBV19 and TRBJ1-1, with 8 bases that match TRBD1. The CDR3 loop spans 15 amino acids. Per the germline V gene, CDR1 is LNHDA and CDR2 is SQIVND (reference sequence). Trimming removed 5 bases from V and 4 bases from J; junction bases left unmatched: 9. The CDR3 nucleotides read TGTGCCAGTAGTGCTGGACAGGGTTGGGGCACTGAAGCTTTCTTT. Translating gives CASSAGQGWGTEAFF.

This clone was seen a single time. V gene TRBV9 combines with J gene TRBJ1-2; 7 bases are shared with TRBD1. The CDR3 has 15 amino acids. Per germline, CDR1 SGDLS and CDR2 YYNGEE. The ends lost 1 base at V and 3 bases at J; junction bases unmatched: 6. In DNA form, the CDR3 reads TGTGCCAGCAGCGTAAGTACAGGGGCGGACTATGGCTACACCTTC. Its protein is CASSVSTGADYGYTF.

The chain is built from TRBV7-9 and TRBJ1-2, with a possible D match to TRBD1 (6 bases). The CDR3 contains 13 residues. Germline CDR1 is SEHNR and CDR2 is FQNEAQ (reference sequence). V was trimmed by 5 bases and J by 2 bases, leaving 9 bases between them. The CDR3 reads CASSHGQNYGYTF. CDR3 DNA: TGTGCCAGCAGCCACGGACAGAACTATGGCTACACCTTC. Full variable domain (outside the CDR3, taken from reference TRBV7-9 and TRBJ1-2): DTGVSQNPRHKITKRGQNVTFRCDPISEHNRLYWYRQTLGQGPEFLTYFQNEAQLEKSRLLSDRFSAERPKGSFSTLEIQRTEQGDSAMYLCASSHGQNYGYTFGSGTRLTVV.